The 23 T cell receptor beta chains below all came from one sample that was sequenced in a study of T cells in Graves' hyperthyroidism and ophthalmopathy. RNA transcripts served as the template for amplifying TCR beta CDR3 regions. A set of HTBI primers served as the primers for a first-round RT-PCR of the TCR CDR3. TCRdb recomputed calls from the multiplex PCR reads with MiXCR, one row per CDR3 protein. The sample carries under 400,000 distinct CDR3 sequences, roughly 25% recorded once. Sequencing was performed on blood. These receptors all come from a man aged 45-65 years with Graves' hyperthyroidism.

This clonotype was counted only a few times. This chain connects TRBV5-5 to TRBJ2-1; 8 bases are shared with TRBD1. The V gene's germline CDR1 is SGHKS and CDR2 YYEKEE (reference sequence). The V segment lost 4 bases and the J segment 6 bases; nucleotides outside the gene matches: 12. The CDR3 is 16 residues long. CDR3 sequence: CASSAADRVGSNEQFF. CDR3 DNA: TGTGCCAGCAGCGCCGCGGACAGGGTGGGTTCCAATGAGCAGTTCTTC.

This clonotype was counted between two and nine times. The chain is built from TRBV10-2 and TRBJ2-2, with D perhaps TRBD2 (6 bases). The germline V and J ends were trimmed by 4 bases and 4 bases, with 10 bases remaining between them. This CDR3 contains 14 residues. CDR1 and CDR2 from the germline V gene are WSHSY and SAAADI. The CDR3 reads CASSVRGGTGELFF. CDR3 DNA: TGCGCCAGCAGTGTGCGGGGTGGCACCGGGGAGCTGTTTTTT.

The sample holds a few counts of this clonotype. V gene TRBV6-1 combines with J gene TRBJ2-2, with TRBD2 matching over 10 bases. From germline, CDR1 is MNHNS and CDR2 SASEGT. J gave up 6 bases and V 1 base, and 5 bases lay outside the gene matches. The CDR3 runs to 16 residues. CDR3 region: CASSEDASGSSGELFF. The CDR3, as DNA: TGTGCCAGCAGTGAAGATGCTAGCGGGAGTTCCGGGGAGCTGTTTTTT.

V and J are TRBV20-1 and TRBJ2-3; the match to TRBD1 covers 9 bases. Germline V gene sequence: CDR1 DFQATT, CDR2 SNEGSKA (reference sequence). The CDR3 has 19 residues. V dropped 2 bases and J dropped 4; count of bases not matched to a gene: 19. The CDR3 reads CSARPGQGRTSLGADTQYF. The CDR3 DNA is TGCAGTGCTAGACCCGGACAGGGGCGGACGAGTTTAGGGGCAGATACGCAGTATTTT.

This clonotype was recorded only once. This chain connects TRBV6-4 to TRBJ2-7; 8 bases are shared with TRBD1. Per germline, CDR1 MRHNA and CDR2 SNTAGT. The CDR3 is 15 amino acids. J gave up 2 bases and V 6 bases, and 9 bases lay outside the gene matches. CDR3 protein: CASRADRVVTYEQYF. The CDR3 DNA reads TGTGCCAGCAGGGCGGACAGGGTAGTAACCTACGAGCAGTACTTC.

The chain recombines TRBV6-5 with TRBJ1-6; D remains unclear. The V and J ends lost 0 bases and 0 bases respectively, with 15 bases between them. CDR3 size: 19 residues. Germline-derived CDR1 and CDR2 are MNHEY and SVGAGI. DNA for the CDR3: TGTGCCAGCAGTTACTCGATGTCTGGGGATTCCTCCTATAATTCACCCCTCCACTTT. Amino acid sequence: CASSYSMSGDSSYNSPLHF.

The sample holds many counts of this clonotype. The chain combines TRBV20-1 with TRBJ2-5, with unresolved D. The CDR3 length is 14 residues. The germline CDR1 and CDR2 sequences are DFQATT and SNEGSKA (reference sequence). V lost 3 bases and J 6 bases, leaving 17 bases between the germline ends. CDR3 in DNA: TGCAGTGCTAGGGATGCAGGAAAGGTTAAGACCCAGTACTTC. Translating it yields CSARDAGKVKTQYF.

V is TRBV11-2 and J is TRBJ1-5; TRBD1 matches 8 bases. Germline V gene data show CDR1 as SGHAT and CDR2 as FQNNGV. The CDR3 consists of 15 residues. V shed 3 bases, J shed 2 bases, and the junction held 3 bases outside the gene matches. Written as DNA, the CDR3 is TGTGCCAGCAGCTTTACAGGGGGAGGCAATCAGCCCCAGCATTTT. Protein sequence: CASSFTGGGNQPQHF.

This rearrangement joins TRBV7-2 to TRBJ2-1, with TRBD2 matching over 10 bases. The germline gives CDR1 SGHTA, CDR2 FQGNSA. The CDR3 sequence is 18 residues long. J gave up 1 base and V 2 bases, and 8 bases lay outside the gene matches. The CDR3 DNA sequence: TGTGCCAGCAGCTTAAGGTCTAGCGGGGGAAGATCCTACAATGAGCAGTTCTTC. Encoded protein: CASSLRSSGGRSYNEQFF.

The V and J genes are TRBV9 and TRBJ1-1, with a weak D call TRBD1 (6 bases). CDR1 is SGDLS and CDR2 is YYNGEE in the germline V gene. The CDR3 is 13 residues long. The ends were cut back, 0 bases at V and 6 bases at J, with 9 bases in the middle. In DNA form, the CDR3 reads TGTGCCAGCAGCGTAGGGGGGCAATCTGAAGCTTTCTTT. This sequence encodes CASSVGGQSEAFF.

This clonotype has just a few counts. This chain uses TRBV7-2 with TRBJ2-7; 14 bases agree with TRBD2. Germline V CDR1 and CDR2: SGHTA, FQGNSA. Trimming took 6 bases from V and 1 from J; bases not matched to a gene: 5. The CDR3 spans 16 residues. For the CDR3, the DNA is TGTGCCAGCAGTTTTCGGACTAGCGGGAGGTCCTACGAGCAGTACTTC. Translated, it gives CASSFRTSGRSYEQYF.

This clonotype was counted at least ten times. This chain joins TRBV7-6 and TRBJ2-7; 11 nucleotides match TRBD1. CDR3 length equals 14 residues. V lost 5 bases to trimming and J lost 7 bases; unmatched junction nucleotides: 7. The germline V gene has CDR1 SGHVS and CDR2 FNYEAQ. CDR3 amino acids: CASSPGQGAWEQYF. The CDR3 region has the DNA TGTGCCAGCAGCCCAGGACAGGGGGCTTGGGAGCAGTACTTC.

This clonotype appeared a single time. Given a much more abundant clone one base away, this may be a read error. The gene calls are TRBV18 and TRBJ1-5; D is unresolved. V was shortened by 5 bases and J by 6 bases, with 8 bases between the two germline ends. The CDR3 contains 12 residues. The germline gives CDR1 KGHSH, CDR2 LQKENI. This CDR3 reads CASSKGSQPQHF. For the CDR3, the DNA is TGTGCCAGCTCAAAGGGAAGTCAGCCCCAGCATTTT.

The chain uses TRBV19 and TRBJ2-3; TRBD1 agrees at 7 bases. V trimming: 5 bases; J trimming: 4 bases; junction bases outside the gene matches: 9. CDR3 length equals 15 residues. Germline V gene data show CDR1 as LNHDA and CDR2 as SQIVND (reference sequence). This CDR3 is CASSRTGVVADTQYF. Written as DNA, the CDR3 is TGTGCCAGTAGTCGAACAGGGGTTGTAGCAGATACGCAGTATTTT.

V gene TRBV4-1 combines with J gene TRBJ1-6; D ambiguous. The CDR3 has 13 residues. Germline V gene lookup returns CDR1 MGHRA and CDR2 YSYEKL. Trimming shortened V by 0 bases and J by 6 bases, and 3 bases separated the two germline ends. The CDR3 protein is CASSQDINSPLHF. CDR3 nucleotides: TGCGCCAGCAGCCAAGACATTAATTCACCCCTCCACTTT.

V gene TRBV11-2 combines with J gene TRBJ1-5; D is possibly TRBD1 (6 bases). The length of the CDR3 is 15 residues. Looked up from germline, CDR1 is SGHAT and CDR2 is FQNNGV. Deletions cut 3 bases from V and 1 base from J, with 10 bases between. The CDR3: CASSLTGGSNQPQHF. The DNA for the CDR3 is TGTGCCAGCAGCTTGACAGGCGGGAGCAATCAGCCCCAGCATTTT.

This clonotype was picked up a small number of times. The V call is TRBV18, the J call TRBJ1-2; TRBD1 matches 7 bases. Germline V CDR1 and CDR2: KGHSH, LQKENI. V shed 5 bases and J 5 bases; nucleotides not matched to a gene: 14. The CDR3 totals 16 residues. DNA of the CDR3: TGTGCCAGCTCAGCCACCGACAGGGACAACTTTTATGGCTACACCTTC. Translated, it gives CASSATDRDNFYGYTF.

V usage is TRBV28 and J usage is TRBJ2-4, with D possibly TRBD1 on 5 matching bases. Trimming removed 8 bases from V and 5 bases from J, with 16 bases in between. The CDR3 covers 14 residues. The V gene's germline CDR1 is MDHEN and CDR2 SYDVKM. This CDR3 reads CASSVRVRENIQYF. CDR3 in DNA: TGTGCCAGCTCGGTCAGGGTTAGGGAAAACATTCAGTACTTC. Drawing the rest from reference TRBV28 and TRBJ2-4, the complete variable domain is DVKVTQSSRYLVKRTGEKVFLECVQDMDHENMFWYRQDPGLGLRLIYFSYDVKMKEKGDIPEGYSVSREKKERFSLILESASTNQTSMYLCASSVRVRENIQYFGAGTRLSVL.

The sample holds a few counts of this clonotype. V gene TRBV15 combines with J gene TRBJ2-3, with D unresolved. The CDR3 runs to 14 residues. The germline CDR1 and CDR2 sequences are LNHNV and YYDKDF (reference sequence). Trimming removed 6 bases at V and 6 bases at J, with 16 bases between. The CDR3 reads CATRANADSDTQYF. The CDR3, as DNA: TGTGCCACCAGAGCGAACGCCGACTCGGATACGCAGTATTTT.

A remark on this clonotype: A much larger clonotype is one base distant, so this may be a read error. The chain has TRBV3-1 and TRBJ1-3, with 9 bases identical to TRBD1. Germline trimming cut 4 bases from V and 3 bases from J; bases unmatched to any gene: 1. The CDR3 is 14 amino acids. In germline, CDR1 is LGHDT, CDR2 YNNKEL (reference sequence). The CDR3 spells CASSPTGGGNTIYF. The CDR3 nucleotides are TGTGCCAGCAGCCCGACAGGGGGTGGAAACACCATATATTTT.

This clonotype was seen just once. This chain links TRBV19 with TRBJ2-7, with TRBD1 identical over 10 bases. CDR3 length: 16 amino acids. Germline CDR1 is LNHDA and CDR2 is SQIVND (reference sequence). V lost 9 bases to trimming and J lost 5 bases; unmatched junction nucleotides: 16. CDR3 in amino acids: CASTGTGATGFHEQYF. DNA for the CDR3: TGTGCCAGCACCGGGACAGGGGCCACCGGTTTCCACGAGCAGTACTTC.

This clonotype was counted ten times or more. V is TRBV28 and J is TRBJ2-1; 10 bases line up with TRBD2. The CDR3 contains 15 residues. Germline trimming cut 4 bases from V and 8 bases from J; bases unmatched to any gene: 8. CDR1 and CDR2 from the germline V gene are MDHEN and SYDVKM. CDR3: CASSSTSGNNYEQFF. CDR3 nucleotides: TGTGCCAGCAGTTCCACTAGCGGGAATAACTATGAGCAGTTCTTC.

This clonotype was seen a few times. V gene TRBV9 combines with J gene TRBJ2-1; D is possibly TRBD2 (5 bases). The germline V gene has CDR1 SGDLS and CDR2 YYNGEE. The V and J ends lost 0 bases and 8 bases respectively, with 15 bases between them. CDR3 length: 15 amino acids. This CDR3 reads CASSVDVGEYDEQFF. The CDR3 DNA reads as TGTGCCAGCAGCGTAGATGTGGGAGAGTACGATGAGCAGTTCTTC.